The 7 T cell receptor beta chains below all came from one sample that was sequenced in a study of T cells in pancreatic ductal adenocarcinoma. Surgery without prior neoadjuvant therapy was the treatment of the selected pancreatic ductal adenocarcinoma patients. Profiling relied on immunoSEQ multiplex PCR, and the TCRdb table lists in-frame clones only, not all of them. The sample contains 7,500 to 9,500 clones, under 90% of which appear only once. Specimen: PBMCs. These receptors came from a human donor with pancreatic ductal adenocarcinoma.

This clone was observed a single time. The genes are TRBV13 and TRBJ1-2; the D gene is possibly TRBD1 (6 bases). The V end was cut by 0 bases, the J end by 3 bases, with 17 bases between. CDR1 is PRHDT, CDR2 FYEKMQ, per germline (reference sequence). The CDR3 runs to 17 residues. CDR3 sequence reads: CASSLGKGGRFDYGYTF. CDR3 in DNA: TGTGCCAGCAGCTTAGGCAAGGGGGGGCGGTTCGACTATGGCTACACCTTC.

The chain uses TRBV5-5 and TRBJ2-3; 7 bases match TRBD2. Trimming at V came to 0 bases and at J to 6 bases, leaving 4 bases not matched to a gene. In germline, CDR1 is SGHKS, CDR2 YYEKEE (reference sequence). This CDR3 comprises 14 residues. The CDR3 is CASSLGLAADTQYF. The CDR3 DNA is TGTGCCAGCAGCTTGGGGCTAGCGGCGGATACGCAGTATTTT.

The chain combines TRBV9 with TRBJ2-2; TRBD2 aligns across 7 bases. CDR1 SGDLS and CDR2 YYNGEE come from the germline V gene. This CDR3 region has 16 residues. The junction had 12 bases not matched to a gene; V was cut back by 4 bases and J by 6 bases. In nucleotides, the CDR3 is TGTGCCAGCAGCCCCAGGCAGGGCGCGGGGGCCGGGGAGCTGTTTTTT. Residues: CASSPRQGAGAGELFF.

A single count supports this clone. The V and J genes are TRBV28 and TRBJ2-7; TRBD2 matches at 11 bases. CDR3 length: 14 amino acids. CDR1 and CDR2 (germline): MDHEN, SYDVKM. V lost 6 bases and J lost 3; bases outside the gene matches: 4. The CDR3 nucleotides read TGTGCCAGCAGATTGGGACTAGCGGACTACGAGCAGTACTTC. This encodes CASRLGLADYEQYF.

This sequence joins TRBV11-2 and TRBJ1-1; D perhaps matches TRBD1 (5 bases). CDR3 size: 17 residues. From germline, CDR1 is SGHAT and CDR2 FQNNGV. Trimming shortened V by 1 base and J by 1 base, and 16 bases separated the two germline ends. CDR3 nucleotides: TGTGCCAGCAGCTTAGGGCGGGGGGGGTTTCGGAACACTGAAGCTTTCTTT. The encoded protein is CASSLGRGGFRNTEAFF.

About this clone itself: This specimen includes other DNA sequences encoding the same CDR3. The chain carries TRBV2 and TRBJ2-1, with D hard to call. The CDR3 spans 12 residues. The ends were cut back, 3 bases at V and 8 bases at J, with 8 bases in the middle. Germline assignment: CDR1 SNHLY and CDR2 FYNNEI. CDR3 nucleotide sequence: TGTGCCAGCAGTGATGCGGCAGATGAGCAGTTCTTC. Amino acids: CASSDAADEQFF.

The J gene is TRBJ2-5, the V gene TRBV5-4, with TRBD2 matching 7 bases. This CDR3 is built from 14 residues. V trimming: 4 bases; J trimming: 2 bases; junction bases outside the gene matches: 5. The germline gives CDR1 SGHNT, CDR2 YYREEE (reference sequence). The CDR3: CASSRLAVQETQYF. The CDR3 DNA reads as TGTGCCAGCAGCCGTCTAGCGGTTCAAGAGACCCAGTACTTC. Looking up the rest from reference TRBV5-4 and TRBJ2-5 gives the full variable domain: ETGVTQSPTHLIKTRGQQVTLRCSSQSGHNTVSWYQQALGQGPQFIFQYYREEENGRGNFPPRFSGLQFPNYSSELNVNALELDDSALYLCASSRLAVQETQYFGPGTRLLVL.